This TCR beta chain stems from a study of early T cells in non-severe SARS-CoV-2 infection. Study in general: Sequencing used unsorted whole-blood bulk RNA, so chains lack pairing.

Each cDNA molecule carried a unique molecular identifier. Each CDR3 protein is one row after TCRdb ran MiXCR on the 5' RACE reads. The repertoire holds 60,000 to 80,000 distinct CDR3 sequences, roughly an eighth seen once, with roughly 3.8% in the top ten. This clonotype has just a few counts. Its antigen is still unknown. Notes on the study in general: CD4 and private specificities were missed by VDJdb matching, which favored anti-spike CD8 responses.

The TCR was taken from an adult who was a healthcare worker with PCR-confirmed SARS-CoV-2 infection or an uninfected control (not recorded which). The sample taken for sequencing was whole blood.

The CDR3 spells CASSLRGEIEYF. CDR3 DNA sequence: TGTGCCAGCAGTTTACGGGGAGAGATAGAGTACTTC. The genes are TRBV27 and TRBJ2-4; maybe TRBD2 (5 bases). V gave up 2 bases and J gave up 14 bases, with 13 bases separating them. CDR3 length: 12 amino acids. Germline loops: CDR1 MNHEY, CDR2 SMNVEV (reference sequence).